The clone carrying this TCR beta chain was counted a few times. TCRdb redid the calling of the RT-PCR reads with MiXCR, one entry per CDR3 protein. Of a few hundred thousand distinct CDR3 sequences detected, roughly 20% appear once; the ten largest clones hold 10%. These data originate in a study of response to subunit inactivated influenza vaccine. The CDR3 has 14 residues. V gave up 0 bases and J gave up 6 bases, with 6 bases separating them. From germline, CDR1 is LGHDT and CDR2 YNNKEL (reference sequence). Sequenced here: PBMCs from blood, sampled less than 22 months after vaccination. This TCR derives from a man aged 50 to 75 who received an inactivated influenza vaccine. The rearrangement joins TRBV3-1 to TRBJ1-6; D is unclear. CDR3 protein: CASSQERVNSPLHF. CDR3 DNA: TGTGCCAGCAGCCAAGAAAGGGTTAATTCACCCCTCCACTTT.